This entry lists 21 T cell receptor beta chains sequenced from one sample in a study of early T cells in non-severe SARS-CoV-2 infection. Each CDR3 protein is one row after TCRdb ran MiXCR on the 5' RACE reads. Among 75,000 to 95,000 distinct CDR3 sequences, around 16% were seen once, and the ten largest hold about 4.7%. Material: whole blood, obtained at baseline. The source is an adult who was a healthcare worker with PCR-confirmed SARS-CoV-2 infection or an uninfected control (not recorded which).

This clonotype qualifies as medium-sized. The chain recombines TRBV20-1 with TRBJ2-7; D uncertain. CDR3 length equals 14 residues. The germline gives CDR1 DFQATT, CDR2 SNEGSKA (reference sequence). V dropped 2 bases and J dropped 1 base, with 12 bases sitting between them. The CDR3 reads CSARPPGISYEQYF. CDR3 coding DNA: TGCAGTGCTAGACCCCCCGGCATTTCCTACGAGCAGTACTTC.

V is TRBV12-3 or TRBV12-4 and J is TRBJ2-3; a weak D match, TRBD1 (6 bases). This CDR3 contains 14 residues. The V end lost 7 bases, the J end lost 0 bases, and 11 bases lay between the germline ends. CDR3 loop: CASKGGLSTDTQYF. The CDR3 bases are TGTGCCAGCAAAGGGGGTCTGAGCACAGATACGCAGTATTTT.

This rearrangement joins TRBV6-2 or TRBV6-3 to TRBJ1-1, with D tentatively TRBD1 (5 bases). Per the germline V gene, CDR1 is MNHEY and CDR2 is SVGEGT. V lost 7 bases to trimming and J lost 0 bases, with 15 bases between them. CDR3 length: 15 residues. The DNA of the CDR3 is TGTGCCAGCAAGGACACGAATCTTTTGAACACTGAAGCTTTCTTT. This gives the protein CASKDTNLLNTEAFF.

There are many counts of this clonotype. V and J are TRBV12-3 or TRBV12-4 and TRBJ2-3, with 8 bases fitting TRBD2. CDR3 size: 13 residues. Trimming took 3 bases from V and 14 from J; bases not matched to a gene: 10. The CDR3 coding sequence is TGTGCCAGCAGTTTCCCCCGCGGGAGGAATCGGTATTTT. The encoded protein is CASSFPRGRNRYF.

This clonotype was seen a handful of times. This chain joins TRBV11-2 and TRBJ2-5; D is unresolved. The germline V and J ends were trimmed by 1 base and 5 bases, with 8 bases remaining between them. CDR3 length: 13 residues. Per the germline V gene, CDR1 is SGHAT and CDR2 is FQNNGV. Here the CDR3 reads CASSLVVFETQYF. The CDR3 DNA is TGTGCCAGCAGCTTAGTGGTATTCGAGACCCAGTACTTC.

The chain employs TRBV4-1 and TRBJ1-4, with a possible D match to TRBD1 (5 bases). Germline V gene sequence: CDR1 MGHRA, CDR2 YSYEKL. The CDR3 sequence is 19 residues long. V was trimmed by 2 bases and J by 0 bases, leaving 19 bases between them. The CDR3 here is CASSQSSRGAVSTNEKLFF. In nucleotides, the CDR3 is TGCGCCAGCAGCCAATCAAGTAGGGGAGCTGTGTCAACTAATGAAAAACTGTTTTTT.

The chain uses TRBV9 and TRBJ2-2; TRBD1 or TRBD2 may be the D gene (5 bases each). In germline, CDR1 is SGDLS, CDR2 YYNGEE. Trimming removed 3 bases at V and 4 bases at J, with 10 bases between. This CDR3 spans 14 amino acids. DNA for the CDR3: TGTGCCAGCAGCGGAGCAGGGAGCACCGGGGAGCTGTTTTTT. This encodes CASSGAGSTGELFF. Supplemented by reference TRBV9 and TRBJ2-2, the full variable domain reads DSGVTQTPKHLITATGQRVTLRCSPRSGDLSVYWYQQSLDQGLQFLIQYYNGEERAKGNILERFSAQQFPDLHSELNLSSLELGDSALYFCASSGAGSTGELFFGEGSRLTVL.

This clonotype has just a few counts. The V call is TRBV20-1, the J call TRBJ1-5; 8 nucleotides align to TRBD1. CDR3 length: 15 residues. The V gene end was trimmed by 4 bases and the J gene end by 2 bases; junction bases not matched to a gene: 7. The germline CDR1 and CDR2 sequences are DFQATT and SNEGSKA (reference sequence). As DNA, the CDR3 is TGCAGTGCTATCCGGGGACAGGAGGGCAATCAGCCCCAGCATTTT. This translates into CSAIRGQEGNQPQHF.

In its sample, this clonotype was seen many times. This CDR3 reads CSAQREEEGNEQFF. The CDR3 DNA reads as TGCAGTGCCCAGCGGGAGGAAGAGGGCAATGAGCAGTTCTTC. This chain connects TRBV20-1 to TRBJ2-1; TRBD2 agrees at 9 bases. CDR1 is DFQATT, CDR2 SNEGSKA, per germline (reference sequence). With 6 bases clipped from V and 6 bases from J, the junction kept 9 bases outside the gene matches. This CDR3 comprises 14 residues.

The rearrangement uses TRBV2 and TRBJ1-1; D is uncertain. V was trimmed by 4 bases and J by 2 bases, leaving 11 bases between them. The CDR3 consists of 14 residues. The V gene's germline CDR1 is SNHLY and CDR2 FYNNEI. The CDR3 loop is CASSARTVNTEAFF. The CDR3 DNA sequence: TGTGCCAGCAGTGCTAGGACCGTAAACACTGAAGCTTTCTTT.

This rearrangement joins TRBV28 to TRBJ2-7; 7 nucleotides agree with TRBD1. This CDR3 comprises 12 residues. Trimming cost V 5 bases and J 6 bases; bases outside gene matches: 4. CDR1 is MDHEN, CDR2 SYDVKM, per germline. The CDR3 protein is CASSPTGPEQYF. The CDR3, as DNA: TGTGCCAGCAGTCCGACAGGGCCCGAGCAGTACTTC.

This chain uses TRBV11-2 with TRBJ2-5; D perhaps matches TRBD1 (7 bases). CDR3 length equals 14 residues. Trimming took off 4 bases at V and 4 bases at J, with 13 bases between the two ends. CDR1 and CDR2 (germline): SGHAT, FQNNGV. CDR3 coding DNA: TGTGCCAGCAGCTGGAGGGACAGTAGAGAGACCCAGTACTTC. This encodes CASSWRDSRETQYF. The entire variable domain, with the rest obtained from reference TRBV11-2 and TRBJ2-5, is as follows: EAGVAQSPRYKIIEKRQSVAFWCNPISGHATLYWYQQILGQGPKLLIQFQNNGVVDDSQLPKDRFSAERLKGVDSTLKIQPAKLEDSAVYLCASSWRDSRETQYFGPGTRLLVL.

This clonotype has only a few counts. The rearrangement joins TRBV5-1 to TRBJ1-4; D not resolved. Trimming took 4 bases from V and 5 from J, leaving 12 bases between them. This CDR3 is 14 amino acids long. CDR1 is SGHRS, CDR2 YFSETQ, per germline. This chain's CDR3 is CASSPRGSNEKLFF. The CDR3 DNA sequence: TGCGCCAGCAGCCCGCGGGGTTCCAATGAAAAACTGTTTTTT. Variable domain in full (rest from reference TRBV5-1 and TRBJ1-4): KAGVTQTPRYLIKTRGQQVTLSCSPISGHRSVSWYQQTPGQGLQFLFEYFSETQRNKGNFPGRFSGRQFSNSRSEMNVSTLELGDSALYLCASSPRGSNEKLFFGSGTQLSVL.

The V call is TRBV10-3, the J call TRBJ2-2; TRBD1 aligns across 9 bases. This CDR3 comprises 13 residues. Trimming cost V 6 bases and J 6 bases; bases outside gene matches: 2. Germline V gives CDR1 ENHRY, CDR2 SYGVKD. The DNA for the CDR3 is TGTGCCATCAGGGGACAGGGCCCCGGGGAGCTGTTTTTT. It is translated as CAIRGQGPGELFF.

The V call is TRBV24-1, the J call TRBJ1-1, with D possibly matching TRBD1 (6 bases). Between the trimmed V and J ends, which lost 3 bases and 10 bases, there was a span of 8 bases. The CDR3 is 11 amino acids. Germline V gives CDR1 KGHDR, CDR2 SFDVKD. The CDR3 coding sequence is TGTGCCACCAGTGATGACAGGAGAGCTTTCTTT. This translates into CATSDDRRAFF.

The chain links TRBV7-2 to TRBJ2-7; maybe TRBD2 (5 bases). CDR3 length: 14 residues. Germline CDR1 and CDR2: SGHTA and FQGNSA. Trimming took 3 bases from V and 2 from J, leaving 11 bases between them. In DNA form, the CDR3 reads TGTGCCAGCAGCTTGGTGAGCGGCCCCTACGAGCAGTACTTC. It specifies CASSLVSGPYEQYF.

The CDR3 nucleotides are TGTGCCAGCAGTTTTGGCGGCGAGTACCAAGAGACCCAGTACTTC. This translates into CASSFGGEYQETQYF. The rearrangement uses TRBV28 and TRBJ2-5, with D hard to call. CDR3 length: 15 amino acids. Germline V gene data show CDR1 as MDHEN and CDR2 as SYDVKM. V was pared by 3 bases and J by 0 bases, with 11 bases between.

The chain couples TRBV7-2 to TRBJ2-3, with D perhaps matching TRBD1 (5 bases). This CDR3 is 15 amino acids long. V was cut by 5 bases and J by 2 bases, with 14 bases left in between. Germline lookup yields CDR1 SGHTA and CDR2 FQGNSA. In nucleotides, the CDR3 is TGTGCCAGCAGCCAGCAGGGTATATCCACAGATACGCAGTATTTT. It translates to CASSQQGISTDTQYF.

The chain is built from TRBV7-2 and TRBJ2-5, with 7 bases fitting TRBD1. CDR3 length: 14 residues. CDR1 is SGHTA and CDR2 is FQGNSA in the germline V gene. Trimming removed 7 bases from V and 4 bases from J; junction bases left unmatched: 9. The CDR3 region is CASTPTGSGETQYF. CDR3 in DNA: TGTGCCAGCACCCCGACAGGGTCAGGAGAGACCCAGTACTTC.

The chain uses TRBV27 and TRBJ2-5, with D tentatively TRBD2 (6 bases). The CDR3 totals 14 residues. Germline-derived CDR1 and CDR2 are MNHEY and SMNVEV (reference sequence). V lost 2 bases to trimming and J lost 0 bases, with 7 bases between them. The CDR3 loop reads CASSLLAYQETQYF. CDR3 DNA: TGTGCCAGCAGTTTACTAGCGTACCAAGAGACCCAGTACTTC.

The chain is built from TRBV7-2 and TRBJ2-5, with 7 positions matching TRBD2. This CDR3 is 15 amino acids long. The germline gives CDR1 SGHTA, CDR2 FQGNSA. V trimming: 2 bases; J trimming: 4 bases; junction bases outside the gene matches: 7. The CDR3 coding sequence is TGTGCCAGCAGCTTACAAAGCGGGATGGGAGAGACCCAGTACTTC. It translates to CASSLQSGMGETQYF.